A selection of T cell receptor beta chains follows, all from one sample in a study of blood T cell repertoires in COVID-19. Generated by immunoSEQ multiplex PCR, the TCRdb table keeps only in-frame clones and is missing some. The sample yields nearly 350,000 clones, roughly 87% seen once. Sequenced sample: PBMCs or T cells enriched from blood (not recorded which). Every receptor here comes from a woman younger than 45 who had recovered from COVID-19. CDR3s include the opening cysteine and the closing phenylalanine or tryptophan. Fields, in order: J gene, clone size, V gene, D gene, CDR3 protein, CDR3 DNA. The D gene is left open where the match is weak. A clone size is listed for some rows: how often the clone was seen (once, few, many), or a class if it is expanded.

J gene: TRBJ2-7; clone size: NA; V gene: TRBV18; D gene: TRBD1; CDR3 protein: CASKGQGIPYEQYF; CDR3 DNA: TGTGCCAGCAAAGGACAGGGTATACCCTACGAGCAGTACTTC
J gene: TRBJ1-3; clone size: NA; V gene: TRBV9; D gene: NA; CDR3 protein: CASSVMGSAGNTIYF; CDR3 DNA: TGTGCCAGCAGCGTAATGGGGAGCGCTGGAAACACCATATATTTT
J gene: TRBJ1-2; clone size: NA; V gene: TRBV3-1/TRBV3-2; D gene: NA; CDR3 protein: CASSQGTQYPRGYTF; CDR3 DNA: TGTGCCAGCAGCCAAGGTACACAGTACCCACGGGGCTACACCTTC
J gene: TRBJ1-2; clone size: NA; V gene: TRBV3-1/TRBV3-2; D gene: NA; CDR3 protein: CASSQVGGSGGYTF; CDR3 DNA: TGTGCCAGCAGCCAAGTTGGAGGGTCCGGCGGCTACACCTTC
J gene: TRBJ2-7; clone size: NA; V gene: TRBV10-2; D gene: NA; CDR3 protein: CAIMTSGTYEQYF; CDR3 DNA: TGCGCCATAATGACCTCAGGGACCTACGAGCAGTACTTC
J gene: TRBJ2-1; clone size: NA; V gene: TRBV24-1; D gene: TRBD2; CDR3 protein: CATSDPGLAGGLSYNEQFF; CDR3 DNA: TGTGCCACCAGTGATCCCGGACTAGCGGGGGGGCTTTCCTACAATGAGCAGTTCTTC
J gene: TRBJ1-3; clone size: NA; V gene: TRBV3-1/TRBV3-2; D gene: TRBD1; CDR3 protein: CASSPLQGAPIGNTIYF; CDR3 DNA: TGTGCCAGCAGCCCCCTACAGGGGGCGCCGATCGGAAACACCATATATTTT
J gene: TRBJ2-4; clone size: NA; V gene: TRBV7-2; D gene: TRBD1; CDR3 protein: CASSTRTGGPDIQYF; CDR3 DNA: TGTGCCAGCAGTACAAGGACAGGGGGCCCCGACATTCAGTACTTC
J gene: TRBJ1-1; clone size: NA; V gene: TRBV25-1; D gene: NA; CDR3 protein: CASSVQTGMNTEAFF; CDR3 DNA: TGTGCCAGCAGTGTCCAGACAGGCATGAACACTGAAGCTTTCTTT
J gene: TRBJ1-2; clone size: NA; V gene: TRBV7-9; D gene: NA; CDR3 protein: CASSLATSIPPHSYGYTF; CDR3 DNA: TGTGCCAGCAGCTTAGCAACTAGTATCCCCCCACACAGCTATGGCTACACCTTC
J gene: TRBJ2-2; clone size: NA; V gene: TRBV2; D gene: TRBD2; CDR3 protein: CASKETSGRRTGELFF; CDR3 DNA: TGTGCCAGCAAAGAGACTAGCGGGAGACGCACCGGGGAGCTGTTTTTT
J gene: TRBJ2-7; clone size: NA; V gene: TRBV10-1; D gene: NA; CDR3 protein: CASSAPGVNSYEQYF; CDR3 DNA: TGCGCCAGCAGTGCCCCCGGGGTCAACTCCTACGAGCAGTACTTC
J gene: TRBJ2-1; clone size: NA; V gene: TRBV29-1; D gene: NA; CDR3 protein: CSVAVEGALPPYNEQFF; CDR3 DNA: TGCAGCGTGGCGGTTGAGGGCGCCTTGCCCCCCTACAATGAGCAGTTCTTC
J gene: TRBJ1-2; clone size: NA; V gene: TRBV5-1; D gene: NA; CDR3 protein: CASSFQGRGDGYTF; CDR3 DNA: TGCGCCAGCAGCTTCCAGGGGAGGGGTGATGGCTACACCTTC
J gene: TRBJ2-1; clone size: NA; V gene: TRBV6-4; D gene: TRBD2; CDR3 protein: CASSAGGATDEQFF; CDR3 DNA: TGTGCCAGCAGTGCGGGGGGGGCTACCGATGAGCAGTTCTTC
J gene: TRBJ2-6; clone size: NA; V gene: TRBV6-1; D gene: TRBD1; CDR3 protein: CASSGDRGLPGANVLTF; CDR3 DNA: TGTGCCAGCAGTGGGGACAGGGGACTGCCTGGGGCCAACGTCCTGACTTTC
J gene: TRBJ2-7; clone size: NA; V gene: TRBV5-1; D gene: NA; CDR3 protein: CASSGWPRLTARDAEQYF; CDR3 DNA: TGCGCCAGCAGCGGTTGGCCCCGACTAACCGCCAGAGATGCCGAGCAGTACTTC
J gene: TRBJ2-7; clone size: NA; V gene: TRBV14; D gene: NA; CDR3 protein: CASSPRLDGEQYF; CDR3 DNA: TGTGCCAGCAGCCCCAGACTAGACGGCGAGCAGTACTTC
J gene: TRBJ2-1; clone size: NA; V gene: TRBV13; D gene: TRBD2; CDR3 protein: CASSLRTSGGRSEQFF; CDR3 DNA: TGTGCCAGCAGCTTAAGAACTAGCGGGGGGAGGAGTGAGCAGTTCTTC
J gene: TRBJ1-1; clone size: few; V gene: TRBV16; D gene: NA; CDR3 protein: CASSHPDRRTEAFF; CDR3 DNA: TGTGCCAGCAGCCATCCCGACAGACGGACTGAAGCTTTCTTT
J gene: TRBJ2-7; clone size: NA; V gene: TRBV30; D gene: TRBD1; CDR3 protein: CAGDRASYEQYF; CDR3 DNA: TGTGCCGGAGACAGGGCCTCGTACGAGCAGTACTTC
J gene: TRBJ2-7; clone size: NA; V gene: TRBV7-8; D gene: TRBD1; CDR3 protein: CASSFGQGPSYEQYF; CDR3 DNA: TGTGCCAGCAGCTTCGGACAGGGCCCATCCTACGAGCAGTACTTC
J gene: TRBJ1-1; clone size: NA; V gene: TRBV5-8; D gene: NA; CDR3 protein: CASNLQGPRNTEAFF; CDR3 DNA: TGTGCCAGCAACCTACAGGGACCCCGGAACACTGAAGCTTTCTTT
J gene: TRBJ2-7; clone size: NA; V gene: TRBV7-2; D gene: TRBD2; CDR3 protein: CASSLLNQRGPYEQYF; CDR3 DNA: TGTGCCAGCAGCTTACTAAATCAGCGGGGTCCCTACGAGCAGTACTTC
J gene: TRBJ1-5; clone size: NA; V gene: TRBV5-4; D gene: NA; CDR3 protein: CASSLMGGPQHF; CDR3 DNA: TGTGCCAGCAGCTTGATGGGGGGGCCCCAGCATTTT
J gene: TRBJ2-3; clone size: NA; V gene: TRBV7-2; D gene: TRBD1; CDR3 protein: CASSWNRGFGQDTQYF; CDR3 DNA: TGTGCCAGCAGCTGGAACAGGGGGTTTGGGCAAGATACGCAGTATTTT
J gene: TRBJ1-5; clone size: NA; V gene: TRBV6-5; D gene: TRBD1; CDR3 protein: CASNYGTGNQPQHF; CDR3 DNA: TGTGCCAGCAACTACGGGACAGGCAATCAGCCCCAGCATTTT
J gene: TRBJ2-3; clone size: NA; V gene: TRBV7-9; D gene: TRBD2; CDR3 protein: CASSEGTSGGLDTQYF; CDR3 DNA: TGTGCCAGCAGCGAGGGGACTAGCGGGGGGTTAGATACGCAGTATTTT
J gene: TRBJ1-1; clone size: once; V gene: TRBV6-2/TRBV6-3; D gene: TRBD1; CDR3 protein: CASSYSRQGADTEAFF; CDR3 DNA: TGTGCCAGCAGTTACTCGAGACAGGGGGCGGACACTGAAGCTTTCTTT
J gene: TRBJ2-1; clone size: NA; V gene: TRBV29-1; D gene: NA; CDR3 protein: CSVNPGGLSRNEQFF; CDR3 DNA: TGCAGCGTGAACCCCGGCGGACTATCAAGGAATGAGCAGTTCTTC
J gene: TRBJ1-5; clone size: once; V gene: TRBV6-5; D gene: NA; CDR3 protein: CATSLQGGQPQHF; CDR3 DNA: TGTGCCACCTCTTTACAGGGCGGGCAGCCCCAGCATTTT
J gene: TRBJ2-5; clone size: NA; V gene: TRBV15; D gene: TRBD1; CDR3 protein: CATSRLRGREETQYF; CDR3 DNA: TGTGCCACCAGCAGACTCAGGGGGCGCGAGGAGACCCAGTACTTC
J gene: TRBJ2-5; clone size: once; V gene: TRBV5-4; D gene: TRBD1; CDR3 protein: CASSFRDRNQETQYF; CDR3 DNA: TGTGCCAGCAGCTTCCGGGACAGAAACCAAGAGACCCAGTACTTC
J gene: TRBJ2-7; clone size: NA; V gene: TRBV12-5; D gene: NA; CDR3 protein: CASGVSNSPYEQYF; CDR3 DNA: TGTGCTAGCGGGGTCTCAAATTCACCCTACGAGCAGTACTTC
J gene: TRBJ1-5; clone size: NA; V gene: TRBV5-1; D gene: TRBD1; CDR3 protein: CANPKDRVLHSNQPQHF; CDR3 DNA: TGCGCCAACCCGAAGGACAGGGTACTTCATAGCAATCAGCCCCAGCATTTT
J gene: TRBJ2-1; clone size: once; V gene: TRBV11-3; D gene: TRBD2; CDR3 protein: CASSYLAGAHNEQFF; CDR3 DNA: TGTGCCAGCAGCTACCTAGCGGGGGCCCACAATGAGCAGTTCTTC
J gene: TRBJ2-5; clone size: NA; V gene: TRBV28; D gene: TRBD2; CDR3 protein: CASIGGGTQETQYF; CDR3 DNA: TGTGCCAGCATCGGGGGGGGCACCCAAGAGACCCAGTACTTC
J gene: TRBJ1-2; clone size: NA; V gene: TRBV7-9; D gene: TRBD1; CDR3 protein: CASSRSGTGGENYGYTF; CDR3 DNA: TGTGCCAGCAGCCGAAGTGGGACAGGGGGCGAGAACTATGGCTACACCTTC
J gene: TRBJ2-7; clone size: NA; V gene: TRBV7-6; D gene: TRBD1; CDR3 protein: CASSLEWSDRGYEQYF; CDR3 DNA: TGTGCCAGCAGCTTAGAATGGTCGGACAGGGGCTACGAGCAGTACTTC
J gene: TRBJ2-7; clone size: NA; V gene: TRBV6-2/TRBV6-3; D gene: TRBD1; CDR3 protein: CASSRTGTSYEQYF; CDR3 DNA: TGTGCCAGCAGTCGGACAGGGACCTCCTACGAGCAGTACTTC
J gene: TRBJ2-1; clone size: NA; V gene: TRBV7-9; D gene: TRBD2; CDR3 protein: CASSLRLADYNEQFF; CDR3 DNA: TGTGCCAGCAGCTTAAGACTAGCGGATTACAATGAGCAGTTCTTC
J gene: TRBJ1-4; clone size: NA; V gene: TRBV30; D gene: TRBD1; CDR3 protein: CAWNLGQTNEKLFF; CDR3 DNA: TGTGCCTGGAATCTGGGACAGACTAATGAAAAACTGTTTTTT
J gene: TRBJ2-5; clone size: once; V gene: TRBV11-2; D gene: TRBD2; CDR3 protein: CASSLGTAGGTQYF; CDR3 DNA: TGTGCCAGCAGCTTAGGGACAGCGGGGGGGACCCAGTACTTC
J gene: TRBJ1-3; clone size: NA; V gene: TRBV6-1; D gene: NA; CDR3 protein: CASSDPRAGNTIYF; CDR3 DNA: TGTGCCAGCAGTGACCCCAGGGCTGGAAACACCATATATTTT
J gene: TRBJ2-7; clone size: NA; V gene: TRBV16; D gene: TRBD2; CDR3 protein: CASSPVRLAHRSYEQYF; CDR3 DNA: TGTGCCAGCAGTCCTGTTCGACTAGCGCATCGCTCCTACGAGCAGTACTTC
J gene: TRBJ1-4; clone size: NA; V gene: TRBV5-6; D gene: NA; CDR3 protein: CASGSGDEKLFF; CDR3 DNA: TGTGCCAGCGGATCGGGAGATGAAAAACTGTTTTTT
J gene: TRBJ1-6; clone size: NA; V gene: TRBV27; D gene: NA; CDR3 protein: CASSIRDIGNSPLHF; CDR3 DNA: TGTGCCAGCAGTATAAGGGACATCGGGAATTCACCCCTCCACTTT
J gene: TRBJ2-1; clone size: NA; V gene: TRBV4-2; D gene: TRBD1; CDR3 protein: CASSQDGGQGVDEQFF; CDR3 DNA: TGTGCCAGCAGCCAAGATGGGGGACAGGGGGTTGATGAGCAGTTCTTC
J gene: TRBJ1-2; clone size: NA; V gene: TRBV6-2/TRBV6-3; D gene: NA; CDR3 protein: CASSYSRVRYGYTF; CDR3 DNA: TGTGCCAGCAGTTACTCCAGGGTGCGCTATGGCTACACCTTC
J gene: TRBJ2-7; clone size: NA; V gene: TRBV7-8; D gene: TRBD1; CDR3 protein: CASSLRTGYEQYF; CDR3 DNA: TGTGCCAGCAGCTTACGGACAGGGTACGAGCAGTACTTC
J gene: TRBJ1-1; clone size: once; V gene: TRBV6-5; D gene: NA; CDR3 protein: CASRLGAPPEAFF; CDR3 DNA: TGTGCCAGCAGGCTGGGGGCTCCCCCTGAAGCTTTCTTT
J gene: TRBJ2-7; clone size: NA; V gene: TRBV5-1; D gene: TRBD2; CDR3 protein: CASSLGLAGGEQYF; CDR3 DNA: TGCGCCAGCAGCTTGGGACTAGCCGGAGGCGAGCAGTACTTC
J gene: TRBJ2-1; clone size: NA; V gene: TRBV28; D gene: TRBD2; CDR3 protein: CASTETSGGAREQFF; CDR3 DNA: TGTGCCAGCACCGAGACTAGCGGGGGGGCGCGGGAGCAGTTCTTC
J gene: TRBJ2-7; clone size: NA; V gene: TRBV12-3/TRBV12-4; D gene: NA; CDR3 protein: CASSLSGYEQYF; CDR3 DNA: TGTGCCAGCAGTTTATCGGGCTACGAGCAGTACTTC
J gene: TRBJ2-3; clone size: NA; V gene: TRBV18; D gene: TRBD2; CDR3 protein: CASSPPRGGRTDTQYF; CDR3 DNA: TGTGCCAGCTCACCACCACGGGGGGGTAGGACAGATACGCAGTATTTT
J gene: TRBJ2-7; clone size: once; V gene: TRBV11-2; D gene: TRBD1; CDR3 protein: CASSPIRGPRRFSSYEQYF; CDR3 DNA: TGTGCCAGCAGCCCTATTAGGGGGCCCCGTCGTTTTAGCTCCTACGAGCAGTACTTC
J gene: TRBJ1-2; clone size: few; V gene: TRBV28; D gene: NA; CDR3 protein: CASREGLYGYTF; CDR3 DNA: TGTGCCAGCAGGGAGGGTCTCTATGGCTACACCTTC